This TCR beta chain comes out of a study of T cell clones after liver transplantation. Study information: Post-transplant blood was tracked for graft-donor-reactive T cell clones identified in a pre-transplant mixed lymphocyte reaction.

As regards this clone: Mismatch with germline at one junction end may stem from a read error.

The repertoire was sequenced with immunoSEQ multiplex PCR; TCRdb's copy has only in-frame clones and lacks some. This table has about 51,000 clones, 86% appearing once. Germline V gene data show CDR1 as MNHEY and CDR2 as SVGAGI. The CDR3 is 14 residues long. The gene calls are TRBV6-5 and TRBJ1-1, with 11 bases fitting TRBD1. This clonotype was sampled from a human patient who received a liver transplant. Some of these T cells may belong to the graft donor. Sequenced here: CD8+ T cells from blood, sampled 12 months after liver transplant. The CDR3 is CASNHPGQGDETFF. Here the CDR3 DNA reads TGTGCCAGCAACCACCCGGGACAGGGGGATGAAACTTTCTTT.